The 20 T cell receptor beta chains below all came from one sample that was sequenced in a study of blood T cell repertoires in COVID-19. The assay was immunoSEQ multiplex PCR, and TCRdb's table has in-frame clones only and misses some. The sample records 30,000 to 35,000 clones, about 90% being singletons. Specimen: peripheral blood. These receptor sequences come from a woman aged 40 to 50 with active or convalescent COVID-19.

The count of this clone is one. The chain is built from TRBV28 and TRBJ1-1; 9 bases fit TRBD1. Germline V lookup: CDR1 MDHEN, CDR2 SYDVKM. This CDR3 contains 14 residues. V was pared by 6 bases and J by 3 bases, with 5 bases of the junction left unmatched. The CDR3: CASRPTGGDTEAFF. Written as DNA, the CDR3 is TGTGCCAGCAGACCCACAGGGGGCGACACTGAAGCTTTCTTT.

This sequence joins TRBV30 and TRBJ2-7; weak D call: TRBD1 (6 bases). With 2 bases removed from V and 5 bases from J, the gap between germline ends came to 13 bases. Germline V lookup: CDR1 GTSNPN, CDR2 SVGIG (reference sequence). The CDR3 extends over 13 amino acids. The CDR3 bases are TGTGCCTGGAGTAGGGGGAGACTGGACGAGCAGTACTTC. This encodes CAWSRGRLDEQYF.

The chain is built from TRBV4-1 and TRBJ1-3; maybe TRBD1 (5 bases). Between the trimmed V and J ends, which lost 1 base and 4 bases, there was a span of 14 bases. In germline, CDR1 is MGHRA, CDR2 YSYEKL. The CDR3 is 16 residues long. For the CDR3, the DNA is TGCGCCAGCAGCCAAGGGCTCAGGGTATCCGGAAACACCATATATTTT. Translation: CASSQGLRVSGNTIYF.

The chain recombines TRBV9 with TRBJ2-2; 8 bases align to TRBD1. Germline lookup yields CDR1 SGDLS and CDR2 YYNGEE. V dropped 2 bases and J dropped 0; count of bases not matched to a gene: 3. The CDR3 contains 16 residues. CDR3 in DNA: TGTGCCAGCAGCGTCCAGGGGGCGGCGAACACCGGGGAGCTGTTTTTT. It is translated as CASSVQGAANTGELFF.

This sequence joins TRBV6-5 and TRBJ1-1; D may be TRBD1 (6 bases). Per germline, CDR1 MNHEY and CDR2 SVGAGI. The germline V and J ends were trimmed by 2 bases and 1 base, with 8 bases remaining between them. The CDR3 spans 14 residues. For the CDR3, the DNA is TGTGCCAGCAGTTACGAGGGGGAGAACACTGAAGCTTTCTTT. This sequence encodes CASSYEGENTEAFF.

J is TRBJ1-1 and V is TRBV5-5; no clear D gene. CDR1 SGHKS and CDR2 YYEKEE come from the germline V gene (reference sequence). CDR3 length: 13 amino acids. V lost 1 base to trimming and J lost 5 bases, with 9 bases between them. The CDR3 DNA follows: TGTGCCAGCAGCTTGAGGAGTCAAACTGAAGCTTTCTTT. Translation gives CASSLRSQTEAFF.

For the CDR3, the DNA is TGTGCCAGCAGCCAGCAGGGTCTCGGCTACGAGCAGTACTTC. Translating it yields CASSQQGLGYEQYF. This sequence joins TRBV14 and TRBJ2-7; D is possibly TRBD1 (5 bases). Trimming left V 3 bases short and J 3 bases short, with 12 bases between. Per the germline V gene, CDR1 is SGHDN and CDR2 is FVKESK. This CDR3 is 14 amino acids long. The whole variable domain, remainder taken from reference TRBV14 and TRBJ2-7, is EAGVTQFPSHSVIEKGQTVTLRCDPISGHDNLYWYRRVMGKEIKFLLHFVKESKQDESGMPNNRFLAERTGGTYSTLKVQPAELEDSGVYFCASSQQGLGYEQYFGPGTRLTVT.

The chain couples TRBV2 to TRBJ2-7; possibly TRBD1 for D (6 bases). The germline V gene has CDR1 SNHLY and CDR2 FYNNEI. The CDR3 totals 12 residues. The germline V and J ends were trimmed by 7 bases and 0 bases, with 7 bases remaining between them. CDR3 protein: CASNRASYEQYF. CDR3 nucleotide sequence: TGTGCCAGCAACAGGGCCTCCTACGAGCAGTACTTC. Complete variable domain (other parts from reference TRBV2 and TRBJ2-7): EPEVTQTPSHQVTQMGQEVILRCVPISNHLYFYWYRQILGQKVEFLVSFYNNEISEKSEIFDDQFSVERPDGSNFTLKIRSTKLEDSAMYFCASNRASYEQYFGPGTRLTVT.

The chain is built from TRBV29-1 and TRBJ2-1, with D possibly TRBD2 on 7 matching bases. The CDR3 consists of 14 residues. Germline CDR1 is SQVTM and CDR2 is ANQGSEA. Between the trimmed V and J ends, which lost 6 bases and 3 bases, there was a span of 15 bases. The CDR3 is CSVGGGAVYNEQFF. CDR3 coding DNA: TGCAGCGTGGGAGGGGGGGCGGTCTACAATGAGCAGTTCTTC.

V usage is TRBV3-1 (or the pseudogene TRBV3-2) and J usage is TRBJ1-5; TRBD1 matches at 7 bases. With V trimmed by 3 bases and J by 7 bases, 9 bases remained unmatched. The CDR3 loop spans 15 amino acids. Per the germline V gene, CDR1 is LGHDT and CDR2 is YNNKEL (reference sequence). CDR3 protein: CASSQRQGLGQPQHF. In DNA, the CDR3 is TGTGCCAGCAGCCAGAGACAGGGACTGGGCCAGCCCCAGCATTTT.

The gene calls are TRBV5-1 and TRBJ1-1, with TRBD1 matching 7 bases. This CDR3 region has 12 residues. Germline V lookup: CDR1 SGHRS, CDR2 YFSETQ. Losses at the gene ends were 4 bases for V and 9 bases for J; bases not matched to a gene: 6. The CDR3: CASSPRGQQAFF. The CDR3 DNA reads TGCGCCAGCAGCCCAAGGGGGCAGCAAGCTTTCTTT.

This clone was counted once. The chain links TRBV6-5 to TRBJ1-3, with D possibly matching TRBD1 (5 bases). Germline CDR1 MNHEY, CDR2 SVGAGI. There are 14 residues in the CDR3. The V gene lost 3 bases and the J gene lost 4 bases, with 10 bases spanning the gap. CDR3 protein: CASSYLGPGNTIYF. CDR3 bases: TGTGCCAGCAGTTATTTGGGGCCAGGAAACACCATATATTTT.

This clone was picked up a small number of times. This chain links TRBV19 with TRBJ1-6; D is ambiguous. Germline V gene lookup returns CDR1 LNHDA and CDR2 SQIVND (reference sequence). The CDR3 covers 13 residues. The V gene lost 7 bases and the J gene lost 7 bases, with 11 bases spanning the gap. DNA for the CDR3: TGTGCCAGTACCCGAAGTCGGAATTCACCCCTCCACTTT. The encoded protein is CASTRSRNSPLHF.

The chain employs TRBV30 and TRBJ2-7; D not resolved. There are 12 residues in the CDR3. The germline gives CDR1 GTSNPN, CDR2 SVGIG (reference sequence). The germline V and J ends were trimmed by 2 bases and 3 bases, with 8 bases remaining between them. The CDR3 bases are TGTGCCTGGAGTTCGAACAACTACGAGCAGTACTTC. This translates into CAWSSNNYEQYF.

The CDR3 region is CASQTSVGHGYTF. The CDR3 bases are TGTGCCAGTCAGACATCGGTGGGGCATGGCTACACCTTC. This chain connects TRBV19 to TRBJ1-2; D might be TRBD1 (5 bases). The CDR3 is made up of 13 amino acids. Per the germline V gene, CDR1 is LNHDA and CDR2 is SQIVND (reference sequence). Trimming left V 8 bases short and J 6 bases short, with 16 bases between. The complete variable domain, with remaining parts taken from reference TRBV19 and TRBJ1-2, reads DGGITQSPKYLFRKEGQNVTLSCEQNLNHDAMYWYRQDPGQGLRLIYYSQIVNDFQKGDIAEGYSVSREKKESFPLTVTSAQKNPTAFYLCASQTSVGHGYTFGSGTRLTVV.

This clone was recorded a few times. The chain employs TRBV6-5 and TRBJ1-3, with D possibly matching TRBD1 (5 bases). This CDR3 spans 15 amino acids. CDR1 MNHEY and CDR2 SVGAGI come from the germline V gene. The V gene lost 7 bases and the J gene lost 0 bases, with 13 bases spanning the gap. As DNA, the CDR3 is TGTGCCAGCAAGGCACAGGCCAGCTCTGGAAACACCATATATTTT. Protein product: CASKAQASSGNTIYF.

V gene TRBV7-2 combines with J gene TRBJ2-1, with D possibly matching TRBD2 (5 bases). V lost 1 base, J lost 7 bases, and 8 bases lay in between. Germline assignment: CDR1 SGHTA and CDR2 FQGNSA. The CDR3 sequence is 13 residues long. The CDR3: CASSLGTQNEQFF. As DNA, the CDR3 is TGTGCCAGCAGCTTAGGGACTCAGAATGAGCAGTTCTTC.

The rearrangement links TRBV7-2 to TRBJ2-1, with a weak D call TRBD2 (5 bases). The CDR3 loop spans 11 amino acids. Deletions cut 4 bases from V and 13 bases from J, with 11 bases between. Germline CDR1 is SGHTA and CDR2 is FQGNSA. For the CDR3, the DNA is TGTGCCAGCAGCTCCCCCGGAGGACAGTTCTTC. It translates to CASSSPGGQFF.

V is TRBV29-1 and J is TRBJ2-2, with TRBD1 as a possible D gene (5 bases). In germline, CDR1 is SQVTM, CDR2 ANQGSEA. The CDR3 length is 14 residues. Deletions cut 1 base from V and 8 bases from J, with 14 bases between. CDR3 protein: CSVEGGAFSGELFF. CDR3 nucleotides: TGCAGCGTTGAAGGGGGCGCTTTCTCGGGGGAGCTGTTTTTT.

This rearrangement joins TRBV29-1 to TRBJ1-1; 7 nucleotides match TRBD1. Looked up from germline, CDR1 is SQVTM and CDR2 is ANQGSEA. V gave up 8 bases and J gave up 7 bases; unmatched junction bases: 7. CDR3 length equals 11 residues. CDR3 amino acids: CSFRGTGEAFF. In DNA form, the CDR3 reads TGCAGCTTCAGGGGGACGGGTGAAGCTTTCTTT.